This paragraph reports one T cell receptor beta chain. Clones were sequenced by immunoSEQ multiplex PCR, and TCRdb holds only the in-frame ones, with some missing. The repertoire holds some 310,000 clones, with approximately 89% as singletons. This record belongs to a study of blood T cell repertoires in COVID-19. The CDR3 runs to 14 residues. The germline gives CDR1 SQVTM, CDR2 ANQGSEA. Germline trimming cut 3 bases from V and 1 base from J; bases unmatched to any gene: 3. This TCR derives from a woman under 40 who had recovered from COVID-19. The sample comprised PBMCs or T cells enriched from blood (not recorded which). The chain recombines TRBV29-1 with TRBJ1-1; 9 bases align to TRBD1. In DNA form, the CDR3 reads TGCAGCGTTGAGGACAGGGGATCGAACACTGAAGCTTTCTTT. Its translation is CSVEDRGSNTEAFF.